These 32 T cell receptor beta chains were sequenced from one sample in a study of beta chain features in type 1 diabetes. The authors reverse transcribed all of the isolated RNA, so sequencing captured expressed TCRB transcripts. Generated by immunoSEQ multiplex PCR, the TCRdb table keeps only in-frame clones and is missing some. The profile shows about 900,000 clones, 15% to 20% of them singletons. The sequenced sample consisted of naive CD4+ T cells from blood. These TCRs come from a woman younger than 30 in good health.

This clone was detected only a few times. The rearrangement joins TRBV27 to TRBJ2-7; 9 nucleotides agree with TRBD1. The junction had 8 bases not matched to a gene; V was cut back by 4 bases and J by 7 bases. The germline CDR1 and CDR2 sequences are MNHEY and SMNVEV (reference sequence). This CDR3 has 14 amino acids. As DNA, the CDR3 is TGTGCCAGCAGTTACCGGGACAGGGAATGGGAGCAGTACTTC. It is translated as CASSYRDREWEQYF.

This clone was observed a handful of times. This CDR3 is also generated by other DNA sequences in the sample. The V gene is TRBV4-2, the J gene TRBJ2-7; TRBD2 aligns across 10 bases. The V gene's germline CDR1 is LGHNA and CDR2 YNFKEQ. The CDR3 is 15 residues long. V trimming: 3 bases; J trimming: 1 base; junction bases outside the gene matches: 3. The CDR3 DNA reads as TGTGCCAGCAGCCAGGGGACTAGCGCTTCCTACGAGCAGTACTTC. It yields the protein CASSQGTSASYEQYF.

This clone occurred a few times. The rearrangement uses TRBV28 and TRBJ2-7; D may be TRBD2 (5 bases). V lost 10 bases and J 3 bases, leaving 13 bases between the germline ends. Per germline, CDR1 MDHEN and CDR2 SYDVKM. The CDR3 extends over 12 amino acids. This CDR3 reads CATQLVGYEQYF. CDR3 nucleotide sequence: TGTGCCACCCAACTAGTGGGCTACGAGCAGTACTTC.

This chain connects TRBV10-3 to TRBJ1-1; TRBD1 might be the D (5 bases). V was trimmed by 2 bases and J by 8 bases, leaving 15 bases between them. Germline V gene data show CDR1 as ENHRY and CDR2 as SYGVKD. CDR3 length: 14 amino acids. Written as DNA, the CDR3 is TGTGCCATCAGTGAGCCGGAACAGGTATCCGAAGCTTTCTTT. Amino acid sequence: CAISEPEQVSEAFF.

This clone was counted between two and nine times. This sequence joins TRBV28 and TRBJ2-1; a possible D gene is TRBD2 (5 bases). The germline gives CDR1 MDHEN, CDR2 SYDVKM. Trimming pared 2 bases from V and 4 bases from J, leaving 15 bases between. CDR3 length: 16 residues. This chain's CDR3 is CASSLEGSGHYNEQFF. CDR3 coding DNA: TGTGCCAGCAGTTTAGAGGGTTCCGGCCATTACAATGAGCAGTTCTTC. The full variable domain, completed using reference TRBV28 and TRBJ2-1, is DVKVTQSSRYLVKRTGEKVFLECVQDMDHENMFWYRQDPGLGLRLIYFSYDVKMKEKGDIPEGYSVSREKKERFSLILESASTNQTSMYLCASSLEGSGHYNEQFFGPGTRLTVL.

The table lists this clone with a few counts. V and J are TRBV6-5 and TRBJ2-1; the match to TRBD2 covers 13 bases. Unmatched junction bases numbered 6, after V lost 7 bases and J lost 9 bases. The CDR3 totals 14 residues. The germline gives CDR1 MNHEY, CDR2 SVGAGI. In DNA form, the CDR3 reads TGTGCCAGCAAGCGGACTAGCGGGAGTATTGAGCAGTTCTTC. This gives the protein CASKRTSGSIEQFF.

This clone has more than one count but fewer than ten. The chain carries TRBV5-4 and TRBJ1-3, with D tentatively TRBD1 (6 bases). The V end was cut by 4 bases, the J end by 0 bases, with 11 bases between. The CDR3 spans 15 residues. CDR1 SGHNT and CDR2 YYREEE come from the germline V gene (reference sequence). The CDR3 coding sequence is TGTGCCAGCAGCCTAGGGACACGCTCTGGAAACACCATATATTTT. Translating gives CASSLGTRSGNTIYF.

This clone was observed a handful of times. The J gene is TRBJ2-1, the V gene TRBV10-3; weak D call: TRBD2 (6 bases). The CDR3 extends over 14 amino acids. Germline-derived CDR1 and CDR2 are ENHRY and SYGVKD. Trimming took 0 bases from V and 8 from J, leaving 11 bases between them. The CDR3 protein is CAISESGGAHEQFF. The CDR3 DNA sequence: TGTGCCATCAGTGAGTCGGGGGGAGCGCATGAGCAGTTCTTC.

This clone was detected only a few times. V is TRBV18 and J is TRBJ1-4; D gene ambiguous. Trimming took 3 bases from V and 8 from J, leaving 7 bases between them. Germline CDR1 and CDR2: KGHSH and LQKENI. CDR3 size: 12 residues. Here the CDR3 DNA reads TGTGCCAGCTCACCCGTCCCCGAAAAACTGTTTTTT. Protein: CASSPVPEKLFF.

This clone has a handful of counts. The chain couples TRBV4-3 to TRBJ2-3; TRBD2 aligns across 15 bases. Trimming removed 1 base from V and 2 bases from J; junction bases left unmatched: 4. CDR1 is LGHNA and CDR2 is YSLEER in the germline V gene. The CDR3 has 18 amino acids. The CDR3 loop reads CASSQGTSGRAITDTQYF. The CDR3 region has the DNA TGCGCCAGCAGCCAAGGGACTAGCGGGAGGGCCATCACAGATACGCAGTATTTT.

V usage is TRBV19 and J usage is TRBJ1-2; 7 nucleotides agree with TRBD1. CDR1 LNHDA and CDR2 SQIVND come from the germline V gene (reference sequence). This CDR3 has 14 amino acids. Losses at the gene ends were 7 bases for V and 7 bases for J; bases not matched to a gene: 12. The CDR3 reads CASTRDRVPGGYTF. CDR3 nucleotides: TGTGCCAGTACAAGAGACAGGGTTCCTGGTGGCTACACCTTC.

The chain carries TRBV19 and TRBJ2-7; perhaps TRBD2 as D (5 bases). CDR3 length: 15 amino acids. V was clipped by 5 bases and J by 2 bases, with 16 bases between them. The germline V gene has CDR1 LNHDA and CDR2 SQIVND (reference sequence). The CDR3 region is CASSSPLGLTYEQYF. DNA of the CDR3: TGTGCCAGTAGTTCGCCACTAGGATTAACCTACGAGCAGTACTTC.

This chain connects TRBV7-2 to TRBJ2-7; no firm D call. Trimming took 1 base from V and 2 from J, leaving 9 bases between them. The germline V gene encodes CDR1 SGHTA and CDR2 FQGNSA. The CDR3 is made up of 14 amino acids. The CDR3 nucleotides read TGTGCCAGCAGCTTAGGAGCAGGACCCTACGAGCAGTACTTC. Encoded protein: CASSLGAGPYEQYF.

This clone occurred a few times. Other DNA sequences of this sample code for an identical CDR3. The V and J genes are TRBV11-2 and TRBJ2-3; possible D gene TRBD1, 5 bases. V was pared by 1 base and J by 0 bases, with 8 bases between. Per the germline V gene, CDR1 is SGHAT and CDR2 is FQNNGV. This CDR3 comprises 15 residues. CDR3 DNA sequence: TGTGCCAGCAGCTTAGGGCAGGGAAGCACAGATACGCAGTATTTT. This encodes CASSLGQGSTDTQYF.

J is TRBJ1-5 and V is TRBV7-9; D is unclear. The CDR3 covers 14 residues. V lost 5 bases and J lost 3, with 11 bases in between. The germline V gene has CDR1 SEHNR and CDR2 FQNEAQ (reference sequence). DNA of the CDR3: TGTGCCAGCAGCCCGCTTGGGGTCAATCAGCCCCAGCATTTT. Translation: CASSPLGVNQPQHF.

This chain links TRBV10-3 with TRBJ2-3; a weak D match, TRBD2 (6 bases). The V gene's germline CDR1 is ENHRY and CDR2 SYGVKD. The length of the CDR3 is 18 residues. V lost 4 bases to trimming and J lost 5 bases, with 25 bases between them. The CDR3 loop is CAISGEGTGVWGQDTQYF. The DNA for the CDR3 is TGTGCCATCAGTGGCGAAGGAACGGGAGTTTGGGGCCAAGATACGCAGTATTTT.

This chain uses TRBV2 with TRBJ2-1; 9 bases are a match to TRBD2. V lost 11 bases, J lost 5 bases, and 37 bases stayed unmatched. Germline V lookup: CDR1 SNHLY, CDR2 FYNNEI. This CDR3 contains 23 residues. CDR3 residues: CAVSGYTFAGGHHGDTTNNEQFF. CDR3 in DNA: TGTGCCGTCTCCGGATATACGTTTGCGGGAGGGCATCATGGTGATACAACAAACAATGAGCAGTTCTTC. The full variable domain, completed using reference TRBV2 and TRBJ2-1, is EPEVTQTPSHQVTQMGQEVILRCVPISNHLYFYWYRQILGQKVEFLVSFYNNEISEKSEIFDDQFSVERPDGSNFTLKIRSTKLEDSAMYFCAVSGYTFAGGHHGDTTNNEQFFGPGTRLTVL.

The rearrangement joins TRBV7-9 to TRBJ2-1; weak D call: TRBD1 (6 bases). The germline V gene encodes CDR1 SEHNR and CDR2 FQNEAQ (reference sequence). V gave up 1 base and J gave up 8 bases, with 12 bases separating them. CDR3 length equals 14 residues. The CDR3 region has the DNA TGTGCCAGCAGCTTAGACCACAGGGAAGATGAGCAGTTCTTC. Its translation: CASSLDHREDEQFF.

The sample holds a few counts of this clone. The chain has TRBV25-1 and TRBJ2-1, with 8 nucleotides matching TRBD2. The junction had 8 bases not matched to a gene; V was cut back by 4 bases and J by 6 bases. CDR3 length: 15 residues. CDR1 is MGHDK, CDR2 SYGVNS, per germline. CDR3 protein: CASSVPGLVGNEQFF. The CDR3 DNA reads TGTGCCAGCAGTGTCCCGGGACTAGTCGGCAATGAGCAGTTCTTC.

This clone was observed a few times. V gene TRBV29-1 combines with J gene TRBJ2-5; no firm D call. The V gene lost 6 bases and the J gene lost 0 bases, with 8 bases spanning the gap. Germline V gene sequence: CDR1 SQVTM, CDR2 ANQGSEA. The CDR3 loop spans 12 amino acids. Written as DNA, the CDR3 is TGCAGCGTCCGACCGTACCAAGAGACCCAGTACTTC. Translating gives CSVRPYQETQYF. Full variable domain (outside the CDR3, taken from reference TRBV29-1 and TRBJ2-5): SAVISQKPSRDICQRGTSLTIQCQVDSQVTMMFWYRQQPGQSLTLIATANQGSEATYESGFVIDKFPISRPNLTFSTLTVSNMSPEDSSIYLCSVRPYQETQYFGPGTRLLVL.

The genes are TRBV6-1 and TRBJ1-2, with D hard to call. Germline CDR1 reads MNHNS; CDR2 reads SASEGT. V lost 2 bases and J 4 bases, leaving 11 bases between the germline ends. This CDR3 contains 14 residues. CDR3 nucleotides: TGTGCCAGCAGTGAATTCACGATGCCCTATGGCTACACCTTC. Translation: CASSEFTMPYGYTF.

The CDR3 region has the DNA TGTGCCAGCAGCGTCTTGTTGACCGGGGAGCTGTTTTTT. Residues: CASSVLLTGELFF. This chain links TRBV9 with TRBJ2-2, with D unclear. The CDR3 runs 13 residues. The ends were cut back, 2 bases at V and 5 bases at J, with 7 bases in the middle. Per germline, CDR1 SGDLS and CDR2 YYNGEE.

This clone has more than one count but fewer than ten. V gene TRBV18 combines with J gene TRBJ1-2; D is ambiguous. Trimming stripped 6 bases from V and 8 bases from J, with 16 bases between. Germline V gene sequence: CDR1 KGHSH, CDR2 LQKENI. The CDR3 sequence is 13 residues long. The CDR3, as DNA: TGTGCCAGCTCGGCTACAACATCAGAGGGCTACACCTTC. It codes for CASSATTSEGYTF.

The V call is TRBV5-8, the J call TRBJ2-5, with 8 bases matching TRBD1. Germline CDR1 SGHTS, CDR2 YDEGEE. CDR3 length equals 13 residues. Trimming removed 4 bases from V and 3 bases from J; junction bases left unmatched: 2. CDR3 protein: CASSMDREETQYF. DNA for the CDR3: TGTGCCAGCAGCATGGACAGGGAAGAGACCCAGTACTTC.

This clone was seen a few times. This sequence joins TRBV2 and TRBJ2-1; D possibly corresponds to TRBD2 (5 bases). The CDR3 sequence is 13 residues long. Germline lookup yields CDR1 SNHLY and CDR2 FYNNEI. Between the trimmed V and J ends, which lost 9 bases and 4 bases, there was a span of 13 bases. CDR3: CARKSGVYNEQFF. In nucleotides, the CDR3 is TGTGCCAGAAAGTCCGGGGTATACAATGAGCAGTTCTTC.

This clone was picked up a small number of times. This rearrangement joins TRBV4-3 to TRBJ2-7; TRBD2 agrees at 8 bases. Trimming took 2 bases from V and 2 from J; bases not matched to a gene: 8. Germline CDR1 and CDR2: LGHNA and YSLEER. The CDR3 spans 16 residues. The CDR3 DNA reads TGCGCCAGCAGCCAATGGGAACTAGCGGCAACCTACGAGCAGTACTTC. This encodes CASSQWELAATYEQYF.

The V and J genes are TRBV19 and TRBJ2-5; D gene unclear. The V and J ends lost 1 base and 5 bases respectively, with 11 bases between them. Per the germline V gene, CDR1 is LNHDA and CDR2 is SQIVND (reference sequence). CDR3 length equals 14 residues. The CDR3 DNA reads TGTGCCAGTAGTATAGCGGCCAGGCGGGAGACCCAGTACTTC. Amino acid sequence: CASSIAARRETQYF.

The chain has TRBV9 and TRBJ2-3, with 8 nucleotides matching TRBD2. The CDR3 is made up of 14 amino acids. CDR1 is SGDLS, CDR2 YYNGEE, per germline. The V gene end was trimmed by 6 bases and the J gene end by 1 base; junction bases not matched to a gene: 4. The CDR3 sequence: CASNPRGGTDTQYF. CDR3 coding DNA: TGTGCCAGCAACCCGCGGGGGGGCACAGATACGCAGTATTTT.

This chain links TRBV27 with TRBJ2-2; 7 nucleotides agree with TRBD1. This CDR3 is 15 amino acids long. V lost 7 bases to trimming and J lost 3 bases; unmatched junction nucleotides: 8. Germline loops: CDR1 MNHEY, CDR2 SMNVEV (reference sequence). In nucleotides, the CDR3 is TGTGCCAGCATGGGCGAGGGACAGTACACCGGGGAGCTGTTTTTT. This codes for CASMGEGQYTGELFF.

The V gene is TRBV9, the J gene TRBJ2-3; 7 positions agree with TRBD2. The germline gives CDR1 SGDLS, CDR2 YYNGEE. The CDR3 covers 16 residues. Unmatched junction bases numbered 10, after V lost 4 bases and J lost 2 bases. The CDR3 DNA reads TGTGCCAGCAGCACCACAAGCGGGGAAGTCACAGATACGCAGTATTTT. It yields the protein CASSTTSGEVTDTQYF. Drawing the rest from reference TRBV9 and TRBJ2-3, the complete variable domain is DSGVTQTPKHLITATGQRVTLRCSPRSGDLSVYWYQQSLDQGLQFLIQYYNGEERAKGNILERFSAQQFPDLHSELNLSSLELGDSALYFCASSTTSGEVTDTQYFGPGTRLTVL.

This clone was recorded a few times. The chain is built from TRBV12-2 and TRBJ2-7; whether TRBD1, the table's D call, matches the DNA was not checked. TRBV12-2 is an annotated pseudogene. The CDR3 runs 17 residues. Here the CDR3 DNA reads TGTGCAAGTCGTTCTCAAAAACCGACAGCCTTCTCCTACGAGCAGTACTTC. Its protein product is CASRSQKPTAFSYEQYF.

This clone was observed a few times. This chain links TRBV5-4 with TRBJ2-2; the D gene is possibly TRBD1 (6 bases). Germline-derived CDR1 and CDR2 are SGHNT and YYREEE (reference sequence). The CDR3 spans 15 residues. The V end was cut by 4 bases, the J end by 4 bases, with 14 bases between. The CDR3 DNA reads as TGTGCCAGCAGCCTCAGGGGAACCTCCACCGGGGAGCTGTTTTTT. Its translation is CASSLRGTSTGELFF.